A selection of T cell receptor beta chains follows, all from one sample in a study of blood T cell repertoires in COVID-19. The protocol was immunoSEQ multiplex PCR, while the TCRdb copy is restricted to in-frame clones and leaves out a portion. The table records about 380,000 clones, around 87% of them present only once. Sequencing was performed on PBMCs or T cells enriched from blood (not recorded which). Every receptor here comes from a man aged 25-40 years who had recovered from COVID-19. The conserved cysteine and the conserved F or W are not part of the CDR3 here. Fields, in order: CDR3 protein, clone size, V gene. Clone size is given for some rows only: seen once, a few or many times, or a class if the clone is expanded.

CDR3aa: ASSPTVGGGAF
abundance: -
v_gene: TRBV18

CDR3aa: SVEGLAGGRSYNEQF
abundance: -
v_gene: TRBV29-1

CDR3aa: ASSAQATYEQY
abundance: -
v_gene: TRBV2

CDR3aa: ASSLMTGNGYT
abundance: -
v_gene: TRBV7-8

CDR3aa: ASGFREGNSPLH
abundance: -
v_gene: TRBV12-5

CDR3aa: ASSDRGGTNEKLF
abundance: -
v_gene: TRBV5-4

CDR3aa: ASSLLGGGRNTEAF
abundance: -
v_gene: TRBV7-9

CDR3aa: ASRRGQGQETQY
abundance: -
v_gene: TRBV7-9

CDR3aa: ASSLVGDYEQY
abundance: -
v_gene: TRBV5-1

CDR3aa: ASSKADRGLRGYT
abundance: -
v_gene: TRBV21-1

CDR3aa: ASSVEPTGNDGYT
abundance: -
v_gene: TRBV9

CDR3aa: ASSERTPNEKLF
abundance: -
v_gene: TRBV6-1

CDR3aa: ASSQVWTGVRGYT
abundance: -
v_gene: TRBV3-1/TRBV3-2

CDR3aa: ASSPSGGNNYGYT
abundance: -
v_gene: TRBV5-5

CDR3aa: ASRGGTASEKLF
abundance: -
v_gene: TRBV2

CDR3aa: ASSLGNKAF
abundance: -
v_gene: TRBV5-6

CDR3aa: ASSPTGNYGYT
abundance: -
v_gene: TRBV5-1

CDR3aa: AWARDSEAF
abundance: few
v_gene: TRBV30

CDR3aa: ASSQRGTGATGELF
abundance: once
v_gene: TRBV4-1

CDR3aa: ARRQGPNSNQPQH
abundance: -
v_gene: TRBV19

CDR3aa: ASSLSLGEAETQY
abundance: -
v_gene: TRBV7-6

CDR3aa: AWSVSGFSSYEQY
abundance: -
v_gene: TRBV30

CDR3aa: ASSQEGQGPIYGYT
abundance: -
v_gene: TRBV4-1

CDR3aa: ASSLAGLAAGELF
abundance: once
v_gene: TRBV14

CDR3aa: ASSHMRGQGDTGELF
abundance: -
v_gene: TRBV11-2

CDR3aa: ASSERQGGSGNTIY
abundance: -
v_gene: TRBV6-1

CDR3aa: ASSPGQTYNSPLH
abundance: -
v_gene: TRBV19

CDR3aa: ASGPPIAGGGDEQF
abundance: -
v_gene: TRBV2

CDR3aa: ASSIAGQRGGNEQF
abundance: -
v_gene: TRBV19

CDR3aa: ASSTRQGKGSNEQF
abundance: -
v_gene: TRBV19

CDR3aa: ASSPGTGVSGELF
abundance: -
v_gene: TRBV7-8

CDR3aa: ASSMGQVTMNTEAF
abundance: -
v_gene: TRBV11-2

CDR3aa: ASSTRDNYGYT
abundance: -
v_gene: TRBV12-3/TRBV12-4

CDR3aa: ASSFARNTEAF
abundance: -
v_gene: TRBV12-3/TRBV12-4